A single T cell receptor beta chain is shown here with its context. No antigen is known for it. The entry originates in a study of PD-1 blockade in classical Hodgkin lymphoma. General study results and limits: Why repertoires differed is undefined; disease activity or prior therapy possibly contributed. Diversity in CD4+ TCRs, unlike that measured in CD8+ TCRs, had risen significantly by C4D1.

Germline V gives CDR1 SGDLS, CDR2 YYNGEE. The CDR3 sequence is 14 residues long. The ends were cut back, 0 bases at V and 3 bases at J, with 7 bases in the middle. The repertoire was sequenced with immunoSEQ multiplex PCR; TCRdb's copy has only in-frame clones and lacks some. The repertoire has around 21,000 clones, about 88% of them found once; the top ten carry less than 5.5%. Time point reported: cycle 4 day 1 (C4D1), after six to seven weeks of nivolumab. Relapse after autologous stem cell transplantation occurred in every patient, and brentuximab vedotin exposure varied. Magnetic negative selection, applied to thawed PBMCs, was used to isolate the CD8+ T cells. Best overall response was complete response, partial response or progressive disease in these relapsed/refractory classical Hodgkin lymphoma patients.

V and J are TRBV9 and TRBJ2-1; possibly TRBD2 for D (6 bases). Specimen: CD8+ T cells from blood, collected before the fourth cycle of nivolumab. The clonotype was recovered from a human donor with classical Hodgkin lymphoma. Written as DNA, the CDR3 is TGTGCCAGCAGCGTAGTAGCGGACTACAATGAGCAGTTCTTC. Protein sequence: CASSVVADYNEQFF.